This T cell receptor (beta chain) was identified during a study of T cells in Graves' hyperthyroidism and ophthalmopathy. CDR3 size: 15 residues. Germline CDR1 and CDR2: SGHTA and FQGNSA. The V end was cut by 5 bases, the J end by 0 bases, with 10 bases between. The source material, RNA transcripts, was used to amplify TCR beta CDR3 regions. An initial round of RT-PCR targeting the TCR CDR3 relied on the HTBI primer set. Each CDR3 protein is one row after TCRdb ran MiXCR on the multiplex PCR reads. The sample carries over 700,000 distinct CDR3 sequences, over 35% recorded once. This clonotype appeared many times.

The material sequenced was blood. V is TRBV7-2 and J is TRBJ2-2, with a tentative D call TRBD2 (5 bases). This TCR derives from a young man with Graves' hyperthyroidism. The CDR3 region is CASSPSGSNTGELFF. In nucleotides, the CDR3 is TGTGCCAGCAGCCCGAGCGGCTCGAACACCGGGGAGCTGTTTTTT.